This TCR beta chain appears in the sequencing data of a study of blood T cell repertoires in COVID-19. Turning to the study itself: There were acute and convalescent COVID-19 samples, and they came from the United States, Italy and Spain.

Method: immunoSEQ multiplex PCR; TCRdb's copy keeps in-frame clones and lacks some. Among fewer than 250,000 clones, 84% were seen once, and the ten largest hold roughly 6.2%. CDR1 SGHRS and CDR2 YFSETQ come from the germline V gene. CDR3 length equals 12 residues. Trimming took 4 bases from V and 4 from J, leaving 8 bases between them. Cohorts were determined from participant-reported clinical history. The clonotype originates from a middle-aged woman who had recovered from COVID-19. The V call is TRBV5-1, the J call TRBJ1-2, with D maybe TRBD1 (6 bases). Source material: PBMCs or T cells enriched from blood (not recorded which). For the CDR3, the DNA is TGCGCCAGCAGCCGAGGGGGCTATGGCTACACCTTC. Protein product: CASSRGGYGYTF.